The 4 T cell receptor beta chains listed next were all sequenced from one sample in a study of shared clonotypes between healthy human individuals. This table comes from immunoSEQ multiplex PCR, and its TCRdb copy is limited to in-frame clones, with some not included. The table records approximately 700,000 clones, 73% of them present only once. The source material was memory CD4+ T cells sorted from blood. Subset here: CD45RA-negative fraction. These receptors originate from a woman between 25 and 40 years old in good health.

The rearrangement joins TRBV19 to TRBJ2-3; 7 bases agree with TRBD2. Per the germline V gene, CDR1 is LNHDA and CDR2 is SQIVND (reference sequence). The length of the CDR3 is 15 residues. V lost 7 bases to trimming and J lost 2 bases; unmatched junction nucleotides: 9. CDR3 nucleotides: TGTGCCAGTACCCCCGGACTAGGTGTCACAGATACGCAGTATTTT. Its translation is CASTPGLGVTDTQYF.

The V and J genes are TRBV6-5 and TRBJ2-7; 14 nucleotides agree with TRBD2. CDR3 size: 16 residues. Trimming took 2 bases from V and 4 from J; bases not matched to a gene: 4. CDR1 MNHEY and CDR2 SVGAGI come from the germline V gene. The DNA of the CDR3 is TGTGCCAGCAGTTACACCGGGACTAGCGGGAGTTACGAGCAGTACTTC. Protein sequence: CASSYTGTSGSYEQYF.

This clone was seen ten or more times. This specimen includes other DNA sequences encoding the same CDR3. V and J are TRBV4-1 and TRBJ1-5; D unresolved. The CDR3 extends over 14 amino acids. The V gene's germline CDR1 is MGHRA and CDR2 YSYEKL. V was shortened by 0 bases and J by 2 bases, with 5 bases between the two germline ends. The CDR3 protein is CASSQDQGNQPQHF. CDR3 sequence (DNA): TGCGCCAGCAGCCAAGATCAAGGCAATCAGCCCCAGCATTTT.

The genes are TRBV15 and TRBJ2-1, with D unclear. This CDR3 is 14 amino acids long. The ends were cut back, 5 bases at V and 7 bases at J, with 15 bases in the middle. Germline V CDR1 and CDR2: LNHNV, YYDKDF (reference sequence). The CDR3 DNA is TGTGCCACCAGCGTCGACGTCGGCGAGAATGAGCAGTTCTTC. This translates into CATSVDVGENEQFF.